This entry lists 17 T cell receptor beta chains sequenced from one sample in a study of T cells after yellow fever vaccination. TCRdb analysed the 5' RACE reads with MiXCR anew, one entry per CDR3 protein. The table includes around 320,000 distinct CDR3 sequences, 8.7% detected once. The sample consisted of CD4+ T cells sorted from PBMCs, taken 5 days after the yellow fever booster vaccination. The receptor source for this set is a man between 18 and 35 years old who received the YFV17D yellow fever vaccine.

On this clonotype itself: The junction shows a germline mismatch at one end, possibly a read error. This rearrangement joins TRBV7-9 to TRBJ1-1; weak D call: TRBD1 (6 bases). CDR1 is SEHNR and CDR2 is FQNEAQ in the germline V gene (reference sequence). The CDR3 extends over 18 amino acids. CDR3 region: CASSLGQGGSRMNTEVFF. CDR3 in DNA: TGTGCCAGCAGCTTAGGGCAAGGGGGATCGAGGATGAACACTGAAGTTTTCTTT.

The chain uses TRBV15 and TRBJ2-7, with D hard to call. Germline V CDR1 and CDR2: LNHNV, YYDKDF (reference sequence). The CDR3 is 15 amino acids. Trimming cost V 0 bases and J 2 bases, with 11 bases left between them. CDR3 in amino acids: CATSRDRNIAYEQYF. The CDR3 DNA reads TGTGCCACCAGCAGAGATAGGAACATAGCCTACGAGCAGTACTTC.

This clonotype was counted many times. The chain uses TRBV5-1 and TRBJ2-1; D gene unclear. Per the germline V gene, CDR1 is SGHRS and CDR2 is YFSETQ. The length of the CDR3 is 14 residues. The V and J ends lost 0 bases and 5 bases respectively, with 9 bases between them. The CDR3 loop is CASSLGRADNEQFF. DNA for the CDR3: TGCGCCAGCAGCTTGGGTAGGGCCGACAATGAGCAGTTCTTC.

This clonotype has a handful of counts. J is TRBJ2-5 and V is TRBV24-1, with a tentative D call TRBD1 (6 bases). V was clipped by 9 bases and J by 5 bases, with 15 bases between them. This CDR3 region has 13 residues. The germline gives CDR1 KGHDR, CDR2 SFDVKD. This CDR3 is CATGPGDAETQYF. CDR3 DNA: TGTGCCACCGGCCCAGGGGATGCGGAGACCCAGTACTTC.

The chain couples TRBV12-5 to TRBJ2-5; the D gene is possibly TRBD2 (5 bases). V lost 3 bases to trimming and J lost 5 bases, with 13 bases between them. Germline assignment: CDR1 LGHNT and CDR2 FRNRAP. This CDR3 is 14 amino acids long. The CDR3 nucleotides are TGTGCTAGTGGTTTTGGCCACCGAGGGGAGACCCAGTACTTC. Amino acid sequence: CASGFGHRGETQYF.

The V call is TRBV11-2, the J call TRBJ2-3; no clear D. CDR3 size: 14 residues. Per germline, CDR1 SGHAT and CDR2 FQNNGV. Trimming cost V 5 bases and J 4 bases, with 13 bases left between them. CDR3 sequence (DNA): TGTGCCAGCAGCGCCTTTTTAGTGGCAGATACGCAGTATTTT. Its protein is CASSAFLVADTQYF.

In its sample, this clonotype was seen a few times. The chain employs TRBV10-3 and TRBJ2-2; the D is unclear. From germline, CDR1 is ENHRY and CDR2 SYGVKD. V shed 8 bases and J shed 7 bases, with 8 bases lying between them. The length of the CDR3 is 11 residues. As DNA, the CDR3 is TGTGCCATCGAAGGTCGCGGGGAGCTGTTTTTT. It codes for CAIEGRGELFF.

The rearrangement links TRBV7-2 to TRBJ2-7; the match to TRBD2 covers 10 bases. J gave up 7 bases and V 5 bases, and 11 bases lay outside the gene matches. Germline values: CDR1 SGHTA, CDR2 FQGNSA. This CDR3 contains 15 residues. The CDR3 region is CASSRPLAGVGEQYF. The CDR3 nucleotides read TGTGCCAGCAGCCGACCGCTAGCGGGGGTGGGAGAGCAGTACTTC.

In its sample, this clonotype was seen a few times. The CDR3 loop reads CATNRDFNEKLFF. For the CDR3, the DNA is TGTGCCACCAACCGGGACTTTAATGAAAAACTGTTTTTT. This chain connects TRBV5-8 to TRBJ1-4; a weak D match, TRBD1 (5 bases). The V and J ends lost 9 bases and 4 bases respectively, with 13 bases between them. This CDR3 is built from 13 residues. CDR1 is SGHTS, CDR2 YDEGEE, per germline.

The rearrangement uses TRBV18 and TRBJ2-2; TRBD1 agrees at 7 bases. The CDR3 has 16 residues. The germline CDR1 and CDR2 sequences are KGHSH and LQKENI. V shed 2 bases, J shed 6 bases, and the junction held 9 bases outside the gene matches. DNA for the CDR3: TGTGCCAGCTCACCAACACAGGGGAAGGCGGCCGGGGAGCTGTTTTTT. It encodes CASSPTQGKAAGELFF. The whole variable domain, filled in from reference TRBV18 and TRBJ2-2, reads NAGVMQNPRHLVRRRGQEARLRCSPMKGHSHVYWYRQLPEEGLKFMVYLQKENIIDESGMPKERFSAEFPKEGPSILRIQQVVRGDSAAYFCASSPTQGKAAGELFFGEGSRLTVL.

This clonotype occurred many times. The chain carries TRBV6-2 or TRBV6-3 and TRBJ2-4; D possibly corresponds to TRBD1 (5 bases). This CDR3 region has 14 residues. V lost 2 bases and J lost 6, with 11 bases in between. CDR1 and CDR2 (germline): MNHEY, SVGEGT. Here the CDR3 DNA reads TGTGCCAGCAGTTACGGGGCTGGCGGAAACATTCAGTACTTC. Translation gives CASSYGAGGNIQYF.

J is TRBJ1-2 and V is TRBV20-1, with D perhaps matching TRBD1 (5 bases). V was pared by 3 bases and J by 4 bases, with 6 bases between. The CDR3 has 11 residues. Germline V CDR1 and CDR2: DFQATT, SNEGSKA (reference sequence). CDR3 sequence reads: CSASGAYGYTF. In DNA, the CDR3 is TGCAGTGCTAGCGGGGCCTATGGCTACACCTTC.

The J gene is TRBJ2-1, the V gene TRBV20-1; D is undetermined. The CDR3 has 15 amino acids. The ends were cut back, 0 bases at V and 1 base at J, with 10 bases in the middle. The V gene's germline CDR1 is DFQATT and CDR2 SNEGSKA (reference sequence). CDR3 sequence: CSARDTRFSYNEQFF. Here the CDR3 DNA reads TGCAGTGCTAGAGATACGCGGTTTTCCTACAATGAGCAGTTCTTC.

As DNA, the CDR3 is TGTGCCAGTAGTACTACAGGGACCGTACCCTACGAGCAGTACTTC. It yields the protein CASSTTGTVPYEQYF. The chain uses TRBV19 and TRBJ2-7; D may be TRBD1 (6 bases). Germline V gene sequence: CDR1 LNHDA, CDR2 SQIVND (reference sequence). The CDR3 contains 15 residues. Deletions cut 4 bases from V and 2 bases from J, with 15 bases between.

The rearrangement uses TRBV5-1 and TRBJ2-2; 9 nucleotides line up with TRBD2. The germline V gene has CDR1 SGHRS and CDR2 YFSETQ. The junction had 7 bases not matched to a gene; V was cut back by 6 bases and J by 1 base. The CDR3 consists of 16 residues. The CDR3 DNA reads as TGCGCCAGCACCAGTGGAGCGGGGGGGAACACCGGGGAGCTGTTTTTT. Amino acids: CASTSGAGGNTGELFF. The full variable domain, in which reference TRBV5-1 and TRBJ2-2 provide the parts outside the CDR3, is KAGVTQTPRYLIKTRGQQVTLSCSPISGHRSVSWYQQTPGQGLQFLFEYFSETQRNKGNFPGRFSGRQFSNSRSEMNVSTLELGDSALYLCASTSGAGGNTGELFFGEGSRLTVL.

This clonotype was picked up many times. This rearrangement joins TRBV19 to TRBJ1-6; 12 bases are shared with TRBD1. V shed 6 bases, J shed 2 bases, and the junction held 8 bases outside the gene matches. This CDR3 spans 18 amino acids. Germline lookup yields CDR1 LNHDA and CDR2 SQIVND (reference sequence). CDR3: CASSGTGGDWPYNSPLHF. The DNA for the CDR3 is TGTGCCAGTAGCGGGACAGGGGGCGATTGGCCCTATAATTCACCCCTCCACTTT.

J is TRBJ1-6 and V is TRBV28; 8 bases fit TRBD1. The CDR3 covers 18 residues. V dropped 2 bases and J dropped 0; count of bases not matched to a gene: 6. From germline, CDR1 is MDHEN and CDR2 SYDVKM. The CDR3 loop reads CASSLPRTGISYNSPLHF. The CDR3 DNA reads as TGTGCCAGCAGTTTACCCCGGACAGGGATCTCCTATAATTCACCCCTCCACTTT.